Shown below are 30 T cell receptor beta chains from a single sample sequenced in a study of human T cells and chemical hapten exposure. TCRdb independently ran MiXCR on the RACE reads; one entry per CDR3 protein. The table lists about 82,000 distinct CDR3 sequences, 10% to 15% of them singletons, with around 5.7% in the top ten. Time point given: patch test 3, about 24 weeks after DPC sensitization. Treatment: therapeutic diphenylcyclopropenone sensitization with weekly scalp DPC. The sequences come from whole blood, collected in connection with sensitization to the hapten diphenylcyclopropenone (DPC). Source of these receptors: a woman in her forties or fifties with alopecia areata. Some clones in this sample may be carry-over from other donors' samples.

At least ten counts were recorded for this clonotype. This chain joins TRBV3-1 and TRBJ2-3, with 7 bases matching TRBD2. Germline V CDR1 and CDR2: LGHDT, YNNKEL (reference sequence). The CDR3 is 17 amino acids. V gave up 1 base and J gave up 2 bases; unmatched junction bases: 9. CDR3 coding DNA: TGTGCCAGCAGCCAAGGTTGGCGCGGGAGTCTCACAGATACGCAGTATTTT. This translates into CASSQGWRGSLTDTQYF.

The table lists this clonotype with a few counts. The chain recombines TRBV20-1 with TRBJ1-4; a possible D gene is TRBD1 (5 bases). Germline V gene data show CDR1 as DFQATT and CDR2 as SNEGSKA (reference sequence). The CDR3 covers 15 residues. The germline V and J ends were trimmed by 2 bases and 7 bases, with 17 bases remaining between them. CDR3 nucleotide sequence: TGCAGTGCTAGATCCCGGGAAGGGGTCGGTGAAAAACTGTTTTTT. It translates to CSARSREGVGEKLFF.

This clonotype was seen at least ten times. The chain couples TRBV29-1 to TRBJ1-4; 7 bases are a match to TRBD1. Losses at the gene ends were 5 bases for V and 7 bases for J; bases not matched to a gene: 7. CDR1 SQVTM and CDR2 ANQGSEA come from the germline V gene. The CDR3 length is 13 residues. The CDR3 loop reads CSVRTGLTEKLFF. The CDR3 nucleotides read TGCAGCGTTCGGACAGGATTAACTGAAAAACTGTTTTTT.

The chain employs TRBV18 and TRBJ2-3; TRBD2 is a possible D gene (5 bases). CDR3 length: 14 amino acids. The V end was cut by 0 bases, the J end by 3 bases, with 7 bases between. Germline V gives CDR1 KGHSH, CDR2 LQKENI. The CDR3 DNA follows: TGTGCCAGCTCACCACCGTGGGAGACAGATACGCAGTATTTT. As protein: CASSPPWETDTQYF.

This clonotype came up many times. The chain combines TRBV29-1 with TRBJ2-1, with D unclear. This CDR3 contains 12 residues. The V and J ends lost 4 bases and 6 bases respectively, with 10 bases between them. Per the germline V gene, CDR1 is SQVTM and CDR2 is ANQGSEA. DNA of the CDR3: TGCAGCGTTGCCCCGATGGGCAATGAGCAGTTCTTC. Its translation: CSVAPMGNEQFF.

The V call is TRBV12-3 or TRBV12-4, the J call TRBJ2-1; TRBD2 matches at 12 bases. There are 18 residues in the CDR3. After removal of 5 bases from V and 4 bases from J, the junction contained 12 bases not matched to a gene. The CDR3 region has the DNA TGTGCCAGCAGTGGAGGACCGCACGGGACTAGCGGGTACAATGAGCAGTTCTTC. This gives the protein CASSGGPHGTSGYNEQFF.

This clonotype was observed many times. The chain combines TRBV3-1 with TRBJ2-3, with a possible D match to TRBD1 (5 bases). V lost 1 base to trimming and J lost 6 bases, with 14 bases between them. The CDR3 has 15 amino acids. The germline gives CDR1 LGHDT, CDR2 YNNKEL (reference sequence). CDR3: CASSQVRAGEDTQYF. CDR3 sequence (DNA): TGTGCCAGCAGCCAAGTCAGGGCTGGTGAGGATACGCAGTATTTT.

Many counts were recorded for this clonotype. This chain connects TRBV24-1 to TRBJ2-3; D gene unclear. Trimming shortened V by 1 base and J by 0 bases, and 4 bases separated the two germline ends. The CDR3 is 14 amino acids. CDR1 is KGHDR, CDR2 SFDVKD, per germline. The CDR3 sequence is CATSDLSSTDTQYF. CDR3 DNA sequence: TGTGCCACCAGTGATTTAAGCAGCACAGATACGCAGTATTTT.

As concerns this clonotype: The junction shows a germline mismatch at one end, possibly a read error. The genes are TRBV4-1 and TRBJ2-1, with 10 bases fitting TRBD2. Germline loops: CDR1 MGHRA, CDR2 YSYEKL. The CDR3 is 18 residues long. The CDR3: CASRQSRVGLAAYNEQFF. DNA of the CDR3: TGCGCCAGCCGCCAATCTAGGGTCGGACTAGCGGCCTACAATGAGCAGTTCTTC.

This clonotype was counted a few times. The rearrangement joins TRBV6-1 to TRBJ2-2, with D possibly being TRBD2 (6 bases). The CDR3 is 14 residues long. V was trimmed by 5 bases and J by 5 bases, leaving 12 bases between them. Germline V gene lookup returns CDR1 MNHNS and CDR2 SASEGT. This CDR3 is CASSWRGWTGELFF. The CDR3 nucleotides are TGTGCCAGCAGTTGGAGGGGATGGACCGGGGAGCTGTTTTTT.

This clonotype was recorded a few times. This rearrangement joins TRBV7-8 to TRBJ2-1; D is perhaps TRBD2 (6 bases). This CDR3 region has 14 residues. The germline V gene encodes CDR1 SGHVS and CDR2 FQNEAQ. V was shortened by 5 bases and J by 9 bases, with 17 bases between the two germline ends. The CDR3 coding sequence is TGTGCCAGCAGCCTTTTCGGGGGAGACGCTGAGCAGTTCTTC. Protein: CASSLFGGDAEQFF.

This clonotype has at least ten counts. The V gene is TRBV6-5, the J gene TRBJ1-5, with 8 bases lining up with TRBD1. Trimming took 6 bases from V and 7 from J; bases not matched to a gene: 11. Germline CDR1 MNHEY, CDR2 SVGAGI. The CDR3 loop spans 15 amino acids. The DNA of the CDR3 is TGTGCCAGCAGCTCTGACAGGGGACTTACACAGCCCCAGCATTTT. Its translation: CASSSDRGLTQPQHF.

This clonotype was seen more than once but under ten times. For the CDR3, the DNA is TGTGCCAGCAGCTTAGTCCGTAGCGTCCGAGAGACCCAGTACTTC. It specifies CASSLVRSVRETQYF. The J gene is TRBJ2-5, the V gene TRBV11-2; maybe TRBD2 (5 bases). Germline V gene data show CDR1 as SGHAT and CDR2 as FQNNGV. The CDR3 spans 15 residues. V was clipped by 1 base and J by 4 bases, with 13 bases between them.

This clonotype has more than one count but fewer than ten. The chain couples TRBV7-9 to TRBJ2-1; 10 nucleotides line up with TRBD2. V shed 5 bases, J shed 7 bases, and the junction held 5 bases outside the gene matches. Germline lookup yields CDR1 SEHNR and CDR2 FQNEAQ (reference sequence). The CDR3 has 14 amino acids. The CDR3 spells CASSPPGLANEQFF. DNA of the CDR3: TGTGCCAGCAGCCCCCCGGGACTAGCGAATGAGCAGTTCTTC.

The V gene is TRBV5-5, the J gene TRBJ2-3; D uncertain. Germline values: CDR1 SGHKS, CDR2 YYEKEE (reference sequence). Deletions cut 0 bases from V and 0 bases from J, with 11 bases between. CDR3 length: 16 residues. CDR3 region: CASSLAADLSTDTQYF. The CDR3 bases are TGTGCCAGCAGCTTGGCGGCGGATCTCAGCACAGATACGCAGTATTTT.

Ten or more counts support this clonotype. This chain links TRBV29-1 with TRBJ2-1; D may be TRBD1 or TRBD2 (5 bases each). V was cut by 7 bases and J by 5 bases, with 15 bases left in between. CDR3 length equals 13 residues. The germline CDR1 and CDR2 sequences are SQVTM and ANQGSEA. The CDR3 here is CSADRGTNNEQFF. In DNA, the CDR3 is TGCAGCGCAGATAGAGGGACCAACAATGAGCAGTTCTTC.

The table lists this clonotype with a few counts. V is TRBV7-8 and J is TRBJ2-3; 9 bases fit TRBD2. V was pared by 2 bases and J by 4 bases, with 10 bases of the junction left unmatched. This CDR3 contains 17 residues. CDR1 SGHVS and CDR2 FQNEAQ come from the germline V gene. The CDR3 is CASSLSIQREAPDTQYF. DNA for the CDR3: TGTGCCAGCAGCTTATCAATCCAGCGGGAGGCCCCAGATACGCAGTATTTT. The variable domain in full, with the rest retrieved from reference TRBV7-8 and TRBJ2-3, is GAGVSQSPRYKVAKRGQDVALRCDPISGHVSLFWYQQALGQGPEFLTYFQNEAQLDKSGLPSDRFFAERPEGSVSTLKIQRTQQEDSAVYLCASSLSIQREAPDTQYFGPGTRLTVL.

This clonotype came up many times. The rearrangement uses TRBV11-1 and TRBJ1-1; D remains unclear. The V and J ends lost 4 bases and 0 bases respectively, with 9 bases between them. The CDR3 runs to 14 residues. Germline V lookup: CDR1 SGHAT, CDR2 FQDESV (reference sequence). The CDR3 nucleotides read TGTGCCAGCAGCTCAACTTGGGTGAACACTGAAGCTTTCTTT. It is translated as CASSSTWVNTEAFF.

This clonotype was counted between two and nine times. DNA for the CDR3: TGTGCCAGCAAGACAGGGGGTCAGCCCCAGCATTTT. Encoded protein: CASKTGGQPQHF. This chain links TRBV6-5 with TRBJ1-5, with 9 positions matching TRBD1. CDR1 MNHEY and CDR2 SVGAGI come from the germline V gene. This CDR3 has 12 residues. V was clipped by 7 bases and J by 6 bases; unmatched bases: 1.

The table lists this clonotype with many counts. The V gene is TRBV3-1, the J gene TRBJ2-5, with a weak D call TRBD1 (6 bases). CDR3 length equals 14 residues. V was shortened by 0 bases and J by 3 bases, with 8 bases between the two germline ends. The germline gives CDR1 LGHDT, CDR2 YNNKEL (reference sequence). CDR3 amino acids: CASSQEDSKETQYF. The CDR3 DNA sequence: TGTGCCAGCAGCCAAGAGGACAGCAAAGAGACCCAGTACTTC.

The V gene is TRBV6-6, the J gene TRBJ2-6; D remains ambiguous. The ends were cut back, 0 bases at V and 0 bases at J, with 6 bases in the middle. Germline loops: CDR1 MNHNY, CDR2 SVGAGI (reference sequence). This CDR3 contains 16 residues. CDR3: CASSYSTNSGANVLTF. In nucleotides, the CDR3 is TGTGCCAGCAGTTACTCGACAAACTCTGGGGCCAACGTCCTGACTTTC.

The table lists this clonotype with a few counts. This rearrangement joins TRBV27 to TRBJ2-3; D is possibly TRBD1 (6 bases). The CDR3 runs 15 residues. Between the trimmed V and J ends, which lost 3 bases and 3 bases, there was a span of 13 bases. The V gene's germline CDR1 is MNHEY and CDR2 SMNVEV (reference sequence). The CDR3 bases are TGTGCCAGCAGTTTCACCAGGGGATGGACAGATACGCAGTATTTT. This encodes CASSFTRGWTDTQYF.

The gene calls are TRBV5-4 and TRBJ2-5; 7 bases agree with TRBD1. The CDR3 has 15 amino acids. Per the germline V gene, CDR1 is SGHNT and CDR2 is YYREEE (reference sequence). After removal of 5 bases from V and 1 base from J, the junction contained 8 bases not matched to a gene. CDR3 nucleotides: TGTGCCAGCAGGTGGGACAGCGCCGTCCAAGAGACCCAGTACTTC. Translated: CASRWDSAVQETQYF.

The rearrangement uses TRBV10-3 and TRBJ2-3, with D perhaps TRBD1 or TRBD2 (5 bases each). The CDR3 is made up of 14 amino acids. V was pared by 0 bases and J by 4 bases, with 8 bases between. Germline loops: CDR1 ENHRY, CDR2 SYGVKD. The CDR3 DNA reads TGTGCCATCAGTGAGTCGAGGGACGCAGATACGCAGTATTTT. Encoded protein: CAISESRDADTQYF.

In its sample, this clonotype was seen many times. DNA of the CDR3: TGCGCCAGCAGCTTGACTAGCGGGAGGTTCCACGAGCAGTACTTC. It encodes CASSLTSGRFHEQYF. V is TRBV5-1 and J is TRBJ2-7; TRBD2 matches at 12 bases. Germline V gene data show CDR1 as SGHRS and CDR2 as YFSETQ. V shed 1 base and J 5 bases; nucleotides not matched to a gene: 4. The CDR3 has 15 residues.

This clonotype has a handful of counts. The CDR3 region has the DNA TGTGCCAGCAGGCCCGGGACTAGCGGACTCACAGATACGCAGTATTTT. It translates to CASRPGTSGLTDTQYF. This chain connects TRBV12-3 or TRBV12-4 to TRBJ2-3; 11 bases are a match to TRBD2. The junction had 7 bases not matched to a gene; V was cut back by 6 bases and J by 2 bases. This CDR3 has 16 amino acids.

This clonotype was recorded at least ten times. The rearrangement uses TRBV13 and TRBJ2-7, with 11 bases aligning to TRBD2. Germline CDR1 PRHDT, CDR2 FYEKMQ (reference sequence). The CDR3 sequence is 14 residues long. J lost 3 bases, V lost 8 bases, and 6 bases had no gene match. As DNA, the CDR3 is TGTGCCAGCTCCGGGACTAGCGGCTTCTACGAGCAGTACTTC. This encodes CASSGTSGFYEQYF.

V and J are TRBV7-3 and TRBJ2-3; TRBD1 or TRBD2 may be the D gene (6 bases each). V lost 8 bases to trimming and J lost 2 bases, with 17 bases between them. Germline values: CDR1 SGHTA, CDR2 FQGTGA. The CDR3 has 15 residues. CDR3 sequence: CASGPPRGLTDTQYF. In DNA form, the CDR3 reads TGTGCCAGCGGGCCCCCTCGGGGGCTCACAGATACGCAGTATTTT. The full variable domain, in which reference TRBV7-3 and TRBJ2-3 provide the parts outside the CDR3, is GAGVSQTPSNKVTEKGKYVELRCDPISGHTALYWYRQSLGQGPEFLIYFQGTGAADDSGLPNDRFFAVRPEGSVSTLKIQRTERGDSAVYLCASGPPRGLTDTQYFGPGTRLTVL.

The chain couples TRBV2 to TRBJ1-1; no definite D call. V lost 4 bases and J 5 bases, leaving 14 bases between the germline ends. The CDR3 is 14 residues long. Per the germline V gene, CDR1 is SNHLY and CDR2 is FYNNEI. The CDR3 reads CASSGPSRGTEAFF. The DNA for the CDR3 is TGTGCCAGCAGTGGACCTTCTCGGGGTACTGAAGCTTTCTTT. The entire variable domain, with the rest obtained from reference TRBV2 and TRBJ1-1, is as follows: EPEVTQTPSHQVTQMGQEVILRCVPISNHLYFYWYRQILGQKVEFLVSFYNNEISEKSEIFDDQFSVERPDGSNFTLKIRSTKLEDSAMYFCASSGPSRGTEAFFGQGTRLTVV.

V usage is TRBV10-3 and J usage is TRBJ2-7, with 8 bases matching TRBD1. The CDR3 sequence is 12 residues long. CDR1 and CDR2 from the germline V gene are ENHRY and SYGVKD. Germline trimming cut 6 bases from V and 6 bases from J; bases unmatched to any gene: 4. The CDR3 DNA follows: TGTGCCATCAGCAGGGACAGGCCCGAGCAGTACTTC. It is translated as CAISRDRPEQYF.